This entry lists 27 T cell receptor beta chains sequenced from one sample in a study of identical twins. TCRdb redid the calling of the 5' RACE reads with MiXCR, one entry per CDR3 protein. This sample has some 1,600,000 distinct CDR3 sequences; under 35% occur once, and the top ten carry around 0.25%. Sequencing was performed on cord blood. These receptors were taken from a newborn girl in good health.

This clonotype showed up just a few times. The chain recombines TRBV27 with TRBJ1-2; D uncertain. The V end was cut by 5 bases, the J end by 4 bases, with 17 bases between. CDR1 is MNHEY and CDR2 is SMNVEV in the germline V gene (reference sequence). The CDR3 is 15 amino acids. CDR3 protein: CASSKRGDLLYGYTF. The CDR3 DNA sequence: TGTGCCAGCAGTAAACGGGGAGATCTACTCTATGGCTACACCTTC.

This clonotype was observed many times. V and J are TRBV29-1 and TRBJ2-7; TRBD1 aligns across 7 bases. The CDR3 is 12 amino acids. Germline CDR1 is SQVTM and CDR2 is ANQGSEA. V dropped 4 bases and J dropped 3; count of bases not matched to a gene: 3. The CDR3 reads CSVANRGYEQYF. The CDR3 bases are TGCAGCGTTGCTAACAGGGGCTACGAGCAGTACTTC.

The V gene is TRBV27, the J gene TRBJ2-3, with 9 bases that match TRBD2. Trimming cost V 5 bases and J 0 bases; bases outside gene matches: 3. Germline V gives CDR1 MNHEY, CDR2 SMNVEV (reference sequence). The CDR3 contains 15 residues. The CDR3 DNA reads as TGTGCCAGCAGTGTAGCGGGAGCTAGCACAGATACGCAGTATTTT. This gives the protein CASSVAGASTDTQYF.

This clonotype was counted between two and nine times. The chain uses TRBV7-9 and TRBJ1-2; D unresolved. The germline gives CDR1 SEHNR, CDR2 FQNEAQ (reference sequence). Deletions cut 5 bases from V and 11 bases from J, with 12 bases between. This CDR3 comprises 11 residues. The CDR3 region is CASSDLMAYTF. As DNA, the CDR3 is TGTGCCAGCAGCGACCTTATGGCATACACCTTC.

The V call is TRBV3-1, the J call TRBJ2-5; D ambiguous. Germline CDR1 reads LGHDT; CDR2 reads YNNKEL (reference sequence). V lost 0 bases to trimming and J lost 11 bases, with 16 bases between them. The length of the CDR3 is 14 residues. CDR3 DNA: TGTGCCAGCAGCCAAGATCGTCGCTACAATGAGCAGTACTTC. Residues: CASSQDRRYNEQYF.

This clonotype came up a few times. The chain is built from TRBV20-1 and TRBJ1-6; D is possibly TRBD1 (6 bases). Between the trimmed V and J ends, which lost 1 base and 5 bases, there was a span of 9 bases. In germline, CDR1 is DFQATT, CDR2 SNEGSKA (reference sequence). CDR3 length equals 14 residues. DNA of the CDR3: TGCAGTGCTAGAGTGGGGGCACATAATTCACCCCTCCACTTT. Protein sequence: CSARVGAHNSPLHF.

This clonotype was recorded a few times. The chain joins TRBV9 to TRBJ1-4; D might be TRBD1 (5 bases). The germline V and J ends were trimmed by 0 bases and 3 bases, with 15 bases remaining between them. In germline, CDR1 is SGDLS, CDR2 YYNGEE. The CDR3 runs 17 residues. This CDR3 is CASSVDRNLYANEKLFF. The CDR3 DNA sequence: TGTGCCAGCAGCGTAGACAGGAACCTTTATGCTAATGAAAAACTGTTTTTT.

This clonotype showed up just a few times. The chain links TRBV20-1 to TRBJ2-3; 9 nucleotides align to TRBD2. Germline V gene data show CDR1 as DFQATT and CDR2 as SNEGSKA (reference sequence). Trimming removed 1 base from V and 0 bases from J; junction bases left unmatched: 2. The CDR3 contains 15 residues. The CDR3 protein is CSARAAGGSTDTQYF. The CDR3 DNA is TGCAGTGCTAGAGCGGCGGGAGGGAGCACAGATACGCAGTATTTT.

V is TRBV5-1 and J is TRBJ2-5; TRBD2 is a possible D gene (6 bases). V lost 0 bases and J lost 5, with 11 bases in between. The CDR3 totals 14 residues. Germline CDR1 SGHRS, CDR2 YFSETQ. CDR3 coding DNA: TGCGCCAGCAGCTTGGGCGGAGGGTTCGAGACCCAGTACTTC. Residues: CASSLGGGFETQYF.

The chain uses TRBV2 and TRBJ1-3; D call uncertain. The CDR3 consists of 13 residues. Trimming shortened V by 7 bases and J by 4 bases, and 11 bases separated the two germline ends. The germline CDR1 and CDR2 sequences are SNHLY and FYNNEI. CDR3: CASTIEGGNTIYF. As DNA, the CDR3 is TGTGCCAGCACTATAGAGGGAGGAAACACCATATATTTT.

This clonotype has only a few counts. The rearrangement uses TRBV4-1 and TRBJ2-4; D unclear. V gave up 0 bases and J gave up 13 bases, with 19 bases separating them. The V gene's germline CDR1 is MGHRA and CDR2 YSYEKL. CDR3 length equals 15 residues. The CDR3 here is CASSQDLGARTSQYF. In nucleotides, the CDR3 is TGCGCCAGCAGCCAAGATTTGGGCGCCAGAACATCCCAGTACTTC.

This clonotype is a singleton in its sample. The genes are TRBV29-1 and TRBJ2-5; 13 nucleotides agree with TRBD2. Germline lookup yields CDR1 SQVTM and CDR2 ANQGSEA. This CDR3 has 12 amino acids. Trimming at V came to 5 bases and at J to 13 bases, leaving 7 bases not matched to a gene. This CDR3 is CSVPGTSGMGYF. The DNA of the CDR3 is TGCAGCGTTCCAGGGACTAGCGGGATGGGGTACTTC.

The V and J genes are TRBV28 and TRBJ2-7, with TRBD2 identical over 14 bases. The CDR3 is 17 amino acids. The germline V gene has CDR1 MDHEN and CDR2 SYDVKM. Trimming at V came to 1 base and at J to 3 bases, leaving 5 bases not matched to a gene. The CDR3 sequence is CASSLYLGLAGGYEQYF. The CDR3 nucleotides read TGTGCCAGCAGTTTATATCTCGGACTAGCGGGAGGCTACGAGCAGTACTTC. Full variable domain (outside the CDR3, taken from reference TRBV28 and TRBJ2-7): DVKVTQSSRYLVKRTGEKVFLECVQDMDHENMFWYRQDPGLGLRLIYFSYDVKMKEKGDIPEGYSVSREKKERFSLILESASTNQTSMYLCASSLYLGLAGGYEQYFGPGTRLTVT.

The chain couples TRBV24-1 to TRBJ1-6; 8 bases line up with TRBD1. The CDR3 has 15 amino acids. In germline, CDR1 is KGHDR, CDR2 SFDVKD. V lost 7 bases and J lost 8; bases outside the gene matches: 9. The CDR3 bases are TGTGCCACCAGACGCCGGACAGGGATGGATTCACCCCTCCACTTT. Protein sequence: CATRRRTGMDSPLHF.

This clonotype occurred a few times. V is TRBV7-8 and J is TRBJ2-3; a possible D gene is TRBD2 (5 bases). The CDR3 is 14 amino acids. Trimming removed 5 bases from V and 5 bases from J, with 14 bases in between. In germline, CDR1 is SGHVS, CDR2 FQNEAQ. CDR3 sequence reads: CASSHRAVGDTQYF. CDR3 in DNA: TGTGCCAGCAGCCACCGAGCGGTGGGAGATACGCAGTATTTT.

The gene calls are TRBV5-6 and TRBJ1-4; TRBD1 matches 9 bases. V shed 2 bases and J 8 bases; nucleotides not matched to a gene: 4. This CDR3 spans 14 amino acids. Looked up from germline, CDR1 is SGHDT and CDR2 is YYEEEE. The CDR3 here is CASSFLDRGEKLFF. CDR3 nucleotides: TGTGCCAGCAGCTTTCTGGACAGGGGCGAAAAACTGTTTTTT.

The chain joins TRBV27 to TRBJ1-2; 8 bases agree with TRBD1. The V gene end was trimmed by 3 bases and the J gene end by 1 base; junction bases not matched to a gene: 7. Germline V gives CDR1 MNHEY, CDR2 SMNVEV (reference sequence). The CDR3 covers 16 residues. Here the CDR3 DNA reads TGTGCCAGCAGTTTCTTCAGGGGGCAAGTTAACTATGGCTACACCTTC. It translates to CASSFFRGQVNYGYTF.

In its sample, this clonotype was seen many times. The rearrangement links TRBV6-5 to TRBJ2-3; no firm D call. The CDR3 totals 14 residues. The ends were cut back, 0 bases at V and 0 bases at J, with 4 bases in the middle. CDR1 and CDR2 (germline): MNHEY, SVGAGI. The CDR3 spells CASSYSPSTDTQYF. CDR3 bases: TGTGCCAGCAGTTACTCACCTAGCACAGATACGCAGTATTTT.

The chain combines TRBV5-1 with TRBJ2-1; possible D gene TRBD1, 5 bases. The V gene's germline CDR1 is SGHRS and CDR2 YFSETQ. The CDR3 has 15 residues. The germline V and J ends were trimmed by 1 base and 6 bases, with 14 bases remaining between them. The CDR3 coding sequence is TGCGCCAGCAGCTTGCTGGGGCCCCTCGGCAATGAGCAGTTCTTC. It specifies CASSLLGPLGNEQFF. Full variable domain (rest looked up from reference TRBV5-1 and TRBJ2-1): KAGVTQTPRYLIKTRGQQVTLSCSPISGHRSVSWYQQTPGQGLQFLFEYFSETQRNKGNFPGRFSGRQFSNSRSEMNVSTLELGDSALYLCASSLLGPLGNEQFFGPGTRLTVL.

This clonotype showed up just once. The chain couples TRBV6-6 to TRBJ2-5; perhaps D is TRBD1 or TRBD2 (5 bases each). V was pared by 7 bases and J by 11 bases, with 23 bases between. The V gene's germline CDR1 is MNHNY and CDR2 SVGAGI (reference sequence). The CDR3 has 14 amino acids. CDR3 protein: CASNSNRRGHEQYF. As DNA, the CDR3 is TGTGCCAGCAATTCAAACCGTCGGGGCCATGAGCAGTACTTC.

In its sample, this clonotype was seen a few times. The chain couples TRBV28 to TRBJ2-4; possible D gene TRBD1, 8 bases. Between the trimmed V and J ends, which lost 6 bases and 8 bases, there was a span of 20 bases. The length of the CDR3 is 15 residues. Per the germline V gene, CDR1 is MDHEN and CDR2 is SYDVKM. The CDR3 coding sequence is TGTGCCAGCAGCCCACCGACAGGGGAGGGAGACATTCAGTACTTC. Translating gives CASSPPTGEGDIQYF.

The chain carries TRBV29-1 and TRBJ2-1, with a weak D call TRBD1 (6 bases). Judging by the DNA end, TRBJ2-7 fits better; the J call may be wrong. This CDR3 is built from 15 residues. Germline CDR1 and CDR2: SQVTM and ANQGSEA. The CDR3: CSVTVRGTDYNEQYF. The CDR3 coding sequence is TGCAGCGTGACCGTAAGGGGGACGGATTACAATGAGCAGTACTTC.

This clonotype has at least ten counts. The rearrangement uses TRBV5-1 and TRBJ2-5, with D hard to call. CDR1 and CDR2 (germline): SGHRS, YFSETQ. The CDR3 sequence is 15 residues long. The V end was cut by 1 base, the J end by 2 bases, with 12 bases between. CDR3 amino acids: CASSLNPTSQETQYF. The CDR3 DNA follows: TGCGCCAGCAGCTTGAATCCTACCTCGCAAGAGACCCAGTACTTC.

This clonotype appeared a few times. The chain links TRBV12-3 or TRBV12-4 to TRBJ2-2; 8 bases fit TRBD2. The CDR3 consists of 14 residues. The V gene end was trimmed by 10 bases and the J gene end by 3 bases; junction bases not matched to a gene: 7. DNA for the CDR3: TGTGCCACCTCGGGACTAGACGACACCGGGGAGCTGTTTTTT. This translates into CATSGLDDTGELFF.

The chain links TRBV9 to TRBJ2-3; 7 bases align to TRBD2. Germline trimming cut 4 bases from V and 9 bases from J; bases unmatched to any gene: 14. In germline, CDR1 is SGDLS, CDR2 YYNGEE. CDR3 length: 15 amino acids. CDR3 residues: CASSILLANLGTQYF. CDR3 DNA: TGTGCCAGCAGCATCCTACTAGCGAACTTGGGGACGCAGTATTTT.

CDR3 sequence reads: CSARVGHLNYGYTF. The DNA of the CDR3 is TGCAGTGCTAGGGTGGGCCACCTGAACTATGGCTACACCTTC. V is TRBV20-1 and J is TRBJ1-2; D ambiguous. The V and J ends lost 3 bases and 2 bases respectively, with 13 bases between them. This CDR3 region has 14 residues. CDR1 is DFQATT and CDR2 is SNEGSKA in the germline V gene (reference sequence).

This clonotype was seen a handful of times. The rearrangement links TRBV28 to TRBJ2-3; D gene ambiguous. CDR3 size: 16 residues. CDR1 and CDR2 from the germline V gene are MDHEN and SYDVKM. V was clipped by 5 bases and J by 0 bases, with 15 bases between them. CDR3 in amino acids: CASSPRVLFSTDTQYF. The CDR3 DNA sequence: TGTGCCAGCAGTCCGCGCGTCCTTTTTAGCACAGATACGCAGTATTTT. The variable domain in full, with the rest retrieved from reference TRBV28 and TRBJ2-3, is DVKVTQSSRYLVKRTGEKVFLECVQDMDHENMFWYRQDPGLGLRLIYFSYDVKMKEKGDIPEGYSVSREKKERFSLILESASTNQTSMYLCASSPRVLFSTDTQYFGPGTRLTVL.